Below, 4 T cell receptor beta chains from the same sample are listed, as sequenced in a study of response to subunit inactivated influenza vaccine. TCRdb reprocessed the RT-PCR reads via MiXCR and lists one record per CDR3 protein. The sample lists 200,000 to 300,000 distinct CDR3 sequences, 10% to 15% occurring once. Sequencing was performed on non-naive T cells sorted from PBMCs, taken 14 to 15 days before vaccination. The receptors come from a man in his fifties who received an inactivated influenza vaccine.

This clonotype has a handful of counts. J is TRBJ1-1 and V is TRBV4-1; D unresolved. Germline assignment: CDR1 MGHRA and CDR2 YSYEKL. This CDR3 has 16 residues. Trimming pared 0 bases from V and 3 bases from J, leaving 14 bases between. The CDR3 DNA follows: TGCGCCAGCAGCCAAGATTGGGAGGTCGGGGACACTGAAGCTTTCTTT. Its protein product is CASSQDWEVGDTEAFF.

The chain carries TRBV19 and TRBJ2-2, with a weak D call TRBD1 (6 bases). The CDR3 extends over 16 amino acids. The germline V and J ends were trimmed by 4 bases and 1 base, with 13 bases remaining between them. Germline V gene sequence: CDR1 LNHDA, CDR2 SQIVND (reference sequence). The CDR3 is CASSRKGVRNTGELFF. The CDR3 region has the DNA TGTGCCAGTAGTAGAAAGGGGGTCCGGAACACCGGGGAGCTGTTTTTT.

This clonotype was seen a handful of times. V gene TRBV20-1 combines with J gene TRBJ1-3; D not resolved. The CDR3 totals 14 residues. V dropped 3 bases and J dropped 1 base, with 10 bases sitting between them. Germline values: CDR1 DFQATT, CDR2 SNEGSKA (reference sequence). Here the CDR3 reads CSASKGLSGNTIYF. The CDR3 nucleotides are TGCAGTGCTAGTAAGGGTTTGTCTGGAAACACCATATATTTT.

This clonotype was found many times. The V call is TRBV5-1, the J call TRBJ1-6, with D unresolved. The germline V and J ends were trimmed by 4 bases and 7 bases, with 18 bases remaining between them. The CDR3 contains 16 residues. Germline values: CDR1 SGHRS, CDR2 YFSETQ. The DNA for the CDR3 is TGCGCCAGCAGCCCCTATCGGCAGGCGGGGAATTCACCCCTCCACTTT. Its translation: CASSPYRQAGNSPLHF.